The 16 T cell receptor beta chains below all came from one sample that was sequenced in a study of blood T cell repertoires in COVID-19. Method: immunoSEQ multiplex PCR; TCRdb's copy keeps in-frame clones and lacks some. The table includes 65,000 to 80,000 clones, about 90% detected once. Sequenced material: peripheral blood. These receptors were obtained from a man older than 75 in a cohort sampled during active COVID-19.

The chain has TRBV11-2 and TRBJ2-3; the match to TRBD2 covers 12 bases. Germline-derived CDR1 and CDR2 are SGHAT and FQNNGV. V lost 2 bases and J lost 7; bases outside the gene matches: 4. The CDR3 is 15 residues long. The CDR3 here is CASSLRLAGVNTQYF. CDR3 nucleotides: TGTGCCAGCAGCTTAAGACTAGCGGGGGTTAATACGCAGTATTTT. The complete variable domain, with remaining parts taken from reference TRBV11-2 and TRBJ2-3, reads EAGVAQSPRYKIIEKRQSVAFWCNPISGHATLYWYQQILGQGPKLLIQFQNNGVVDDSQLPKDRFSAERLKGVDSTLKIQPAKLEDSAVYLCASSLRLAGVNTQYFGPGTRLTVL.

This chain links TRBV7-8 with TRBJ1-2; 9 bases are shared with TRBD1. Germline V gives CDR1 SGHVS, CDR2 FQNEAQ. The J segment lost 4 bases and the V segment lost 8 bases, leaving 8 bases of the junction unmatched. This CDR3 is built from 14 residues. CDR3 region: CASGPDRGSYGYTF. The DNA for the CDR3 is TGTGCCAGCGGCCCGGACAGGGGATCCTATGGCTACACCTTC.

The rearrangement uses TRBV6-6 and TRBJ1-1, with D maybe TRBD1 (6 bases). The CDR3 runs to 14 residues. V was shortened by 8 bases and J by 0 bases, with 13 bases between the two germline ends. Per the germline V gene, CDR1 is MNHNY and CDR2 is SVGAGI (reference sequence). CDR3 nucleotide sequence: TGTGCCAGCGGAACAGGACAGTTGAACACTGAAGCTTTCTTT. Protein sequence: CASGTGQLNTEAFF.

The J gene is TRBJ2-1, the V gene TRBV21-1; no check of the table's D call, TRBD2, against the DNA was made. TRBV21-1 corresponds to a pseudogene. The CDR3 runs to 16 residues. The DNA for the CDR3 is TGTGCCTCCCTCGAGCTAGCGGGGGGGGCTTACAATGAGCAGTTCTTC. This codes for CASLELAGGAYNEQFF.

The chain couples TRBV4-2 to TRBJ2-5; 10 bases are a match to TRBD1. This CDR3 region has 16 residues. J lost 5 bases, V lost 0 bases, and 6 bases had no gene match. Germline values: CDR1 LGHNA, CDR2 YNFKEQ. The CDR3 loop is CASSQDSGQGVETQYF. For the CDR3, the DNA is TGTGCCAGCAGCCAAGATTCCGGACAGGGGGTCGAGACCCAGTACTTC.

CDR3 in amino acids: CASSLGTGGNIQYF. The DNA of the CDR3 is TGTGCCAGCAGTTTAGGGACAGGGGGAAACATTCAGTACTTC. The gene calls are TRBV27 and TRBJ2-4; 11 bases are a match to TRBD1. Per germline, CDR1 MNHEY and CDR2 SMNVEV (reference sequence). The CDR3 sequence is 14 residues long. With 2 bases clipped from V and 6 bases from J, the junction kept 0 bases outside the gene matches.

This chain uses TRBV19 with TRBJ2-7; a weak D match, TRBD1 (6 bases). V dropped 5 bases and J dropped 3 bases, with 17 bases sitting between them. This CDR3 comprises 15 residues. Germline CDR1 reads LNHDA; CDR2 reads SQIVND (reference sequence). Here the CDR3 reads CASSASIGGYYEQYV. In DNA, the CDR3 is TGTGCCAGTAGTGCCTCTATTGGGGGCTACTACGAGCAGTACGTC.

The chain employs TRBV7-3 and TRBJ2-7, with D tentatively TRBD1 (6 bases). This CDR3 spans 14 amino acids. The germline V and J ends were trimmed by 4 bases and 1 base, with 11 bases remaining between them. Germline V gene sequence: CDR1 SGHTA, CDR2 FQGTGA. The CDR3 region has the DNA TGTGCCAGCAGCTCTTACAGGGATTCCTACGAGCAGTACTTC. Encoded protein: CASSSYRDSYEQYF.

The V and J genes are TRBV21-1 and TRBJ2-7; the listed D gene, TRBD2, was not tested against the DNA. TRBV21-1 is listed as a pseudogene. The CDR3 contains 17 residues. DNA for the CDR3: TGTGCCAGCAGCAAAGATCGTGGCGGGTCGAAGGCCTACGAGCAGTACGTC. Encoded protein: CASSKDRGGSKAYEQYV.

J is TRBJ1-1 and V is TRBV18; TRBD1 matches 11 bases. Unmatched junction bases numbered 4, after V lost 2 bases and J lost 5 bases. CDR3 size: 15 residues. Germline assignment: CDR1 KGHSH and CDR2 LQKENI. CDR3 loop: CASSPGQGAITEAFF. Written as DNA, the CDR3 is TGTGCCAGCTCACCAGGACAGGGGGCTATAACTGAAGCTTTCTTT.

The chain links TRBV28 to TRBJ2-1, with 11 nucleotides matching TRBD2. V trimming: 7 bases; J trimming: 0 bases; junction bases outside the gene matches: 11. Germline assignment: CDR1 MDHEN and CDR2 SYDVKM. The CDR3 sequence is 18 residues long. This CDR3 reads CASIELAGASSSYNEQFF. Written as DNA, the CDR3 is TGTGCCAGCATCGAACTAGCGGGGGCCTCTAGCTCCTACAATGAGCAGTTCTTC.

The V call is TRBV9, the J call TRBJ1-3, with TRBD1 matching 8 bases. With 4 bases clipped from V and 3 bases from J, the junction kept 12 bases outside the gene matches. CDR1 is SGDLS and CDR2 is YYNGEE in the germline V gene. The CDR3 has 17 residues. CDR3 bases: TGTGCCAGCAGCAAAACTGGACAGGGCCTAAATGGAAACACCATATATTTT. Its protein product is CASSKTGQGLNGNTIYF.

In nucleotides, the CDR3 is TGCGCCAGCAGCTCCCATAGGGGTTCCTACAATGAGCAGTTCTTC. This translates into CASSSHRGSYNEQFF. The genes are TRBV5-1 and TRBJ2-1; perhaps TRBD1 as D (5 bases). Germline V gene lookup returns CDR1 SGHRS and CDR2 YFSETQ. The CDR3 covers 15 residues. Trimming left V 3 bases short and J 1 base short, with 11 bases between.

The V call is TRBV4-3, the J call TRBJ1-2, with D perhaps TRBD1 (5 bases). V was pared by 1 base and J by 2 bases, with 14 bases between. The CDR3 contains 16 residues. Germline values: CDR1 LGHNA, CDR2 YSLEER. The CDR3 sequence is CASSQGGGARNYGYTF. CDR3 DNA: TGCGCCAGCAGCCAAGGGGGCGGGGCGCGGAACTATGGCTACACCTTC.

The chain is built from TRBV11-1 and TRBJ1-6; D gene ambiguous. V was clipped by 6 bases and J by 5 bases, with 5 bases between them. The V gene's germline CDR1 is SGHAT and CDR2 FQDESV (reference sequence). The CDR3 covers 12 residues. The CDR3 sequence: CASSQDNSPLHF. The CDR3 DNA reads as TGTGCCAGCAGTCAGGATAATTCACCCCTCCACTTT.

The chain has TRBV5-1 and TRBJ2-1, with D tentatively TRBD2 (5 bases). V lost 2 bases, J lost 7 bases, and 7 bases lay in between. The CDR3 extends over 12 amino acids. Looked up from germline, CDR1 is SGHRS and CDR2 is YFSETQ. In DNA form, the CDR3 reads TGCGCCAGCAGCTTTGGCGGGAATGAGCAGTTCTTC. It encodes CASSFGGNEQFF.